These T cell receptor beta chains were read from a single sample in a study of Graves' ophthalmopathy and Graves' hyperthyroidism. Each CDR3 protein gets one entry after TCRdb re-called the multiplex PCR reads with MiXCR. The table lists over a million distinct CDR3 sequences, about 36% of them singletons. The material sequenced was peripheral blood or thyroid tissue (not recorded which). The receptors were gathered from an adult man with Graves' hyperthyroidism. Both conserved end residues are part of each CDR3. Fields, in order: J gene, D gene, clone size, V gene, CDR3 protein, CDR3 DNA. D genes are given only for firm matches. A clone size is listed for some rows: how often the clone was seen (once, few, many), or a class if it is expanded.

J: TRBJ1-3
D: .
size: .
V: TRBV25-1
CDR3: CANSFQGGSGNTIYF
DNA: TGTGCCAACAGCTTTCAAGGGGGCTCTGGAAACACCATATATTTT

J: TRBJ1-5
D: TRBD1
size: .
V: TRBV19
CDR3: CASSITGGSQPQHF
DNA: TGTGCCAGTAGTATCACAGGGGGCAGTCAGCCCCAGCATTTT

J: TRBJ2-7
D: TRBD1
size: many
V: TRBV10-3
CDR3: CAISLPRDRGREQYF
DNA: TGTGCCATCAGCCTTCCCCGGGACAGGGGTAGGGAGCAGTACTTC

J: TRBJ1-4
D: .
size: few
V: TRBV7-2
CDR3: CASSPRGAATNEKLFF
DNA: TGTGCCAGCAGCCCAAGGGGTGCAGCAACTAATGAAAAACTGTTTTTT

J: TRBJ1-1
D: .
size: .
V: TRBV15
CDR3: CATSLGTWTNTEAFF
DNA: TGTGCCACCAGTCTTGGGACTTGGACGAACACTGAAGCTTTCTTT

J: TRBJ2-7
D: TRBD1
size: many
V: TRBV7-3
CDR3: CASSLGQASSYEQYF
DNA: TGTGCCAGCAGCTTAGGACAGGCGAGCTCCTACGAGCAGTACTTC

J: TRBJ1-1
D: .
size: many
V: TRBV12-3/TRBV12-4
CDR3: CASSHRRGGTEAFF
DNA: TGTGCCAGCAGTCACCGACGGGGGGGCACTGAAGCTTTCTTT

J: TRBJ2-2
D: TRBD2
size: .
V: TRBV10-3
CDR3: CAISGGGLFF
DNA: TGTGCCATCAGTGGGGGGGGGCTGTTTTTT

J: TRBJ1-1
D: .
size: .
V: TRBV28
CDR3: CASSQVTRVEAFF
DNA: TGTGCCAGCAGTCAGGTTACCCGGGTTGAAGCTTTCTTT

J: TRBJ2-5
D: TRBD1
size: few
V: TRBV7-2
CDR3: CASSLGTAQEAQYF
DNA: TGTGCCAGCAGCCTCGGGACAGCGCAAGAGGCCCAGTACTTC

J: TRBJ1-1
D: .
size: many
V: TRBV20-1
CDR3: CSAHPGGAEAFF
DNA: TGCAGTGCCCACCCGGGGGGGGCTGAAGCTTTCTTT

J: TRBJ1-1
D: .
size: few
V: TRBV6-5
CDR3: CASSFGVDTEAFF
DNA: TGTGCCAGCAGTTTTGGGGTGGACACTGAAGCTTTCTTT

J: TRBJ1-2
D: TRBD1
size: many
V: TRBV25-1
CDR3: CASKDRVNYGYTF
DNA: TGTGCCAGCAAGGACAGGGTGAACTATGGCTACACCTTC

J: TRBJ1-6
D: TRBD1
size: many
V: TRBV6-5
CDR3: CASSEPGLDRVGSPLHF
DNA: TGTGCCAGCAGTGAACCGGGACTGGACAGGGTTGGTTCACCCCTCCACTTT

J: TRBJ1-1
D: .
size: few
V: TRBV10-2
CDR3: CASSQEISRVNTEAFF
DNA: TGTGCCAGCAGCCAAGAAATCAGCAGAGTGAACACTGAAGCTTTCTTT

J: TRBJ1-3
D: .
size: .
V: TRBV7-8
CDR3: CASSLWSGNSGNTIYF
DNA: TGTGCCAGCAGCTTATGGTCCGGGAACTCTGGAAACACCATATATTTT

J: TRBJ1-2
D: .
size: .
V: TRBV29-1
CDR3: CSVADPHYGYTF
DNA: TGCAGCGTTGCGGATCCGCACTATGGCTACACCTTC

J: TRBJ1-5
D: TRBD1
size: .
V: TRBV19
CDR3: CASSTRQGSFNQPQHF
DNA: TGTGCCAGTAGTACACGACAGGGGTCATTCAATCAGCCCCAGCATTTT

J: TRBJ2-7
D: TRBD2
size: .
V: TRBV10-3
CDR3: CASSLRSSGSPYEQYF
DNA: TGTGCCAGCAGTTTAAGGTCTAGCGGGAGCCCCTACGAGCAGTACTTC

J: TRBJ2-5
D: TRBD2
size: many
V: TRBV9
CDR3: CASSLLGSREGETQYF
DNA: TGTGCCAGCAGCCTTCTAGGGTCTAGGGAGGGAGAGACCCAGTACTTC